A selection of T cell receptor beta chains follows, all from one sample in a study of T cells in Graves' hyperthyroidism and ophthalmopathy. TCRdb called the multiplex PCR reads again in MiXCR, with one record for every CDR3 protein. The sample consists of approximately 300,000 distinct CDR3 sequences, over 15% of them appearing once. The specimen sequenced was blood. The receptors stem from a woman aged 55-70 years with Graves' ophthalmopathy. CDR3s include the opening cysteine and the closing phenylalanine or tryptophan. A D gene is named only where the DNA matches it firmly. Rows give clone size only sometimes, using once, few, many, or a class for an expanded clone.

CDR3 | DNA | J | V | D | size
CASSPFERDTQYF | TGTGCCAGCAGCCCTTTTGAGAGAGATACGCAGTATTTT | TRBJ2-3 | TRBV5-1 | - | few
CASSLAFTTLGNEQFF | TGTGCCAGCAGCTTAGCGTTCACGACACTAGGGAATGAGCAGTTCTTC | TRBJ2-1 | TRBV7-9 | - | once
CARSISGANVLTF | TGTGCCAGAAGCATCTCTGGGGCCAACGTCCTGACTTTC | TRBJ2-6 | TRBV2 | - | -
CASSLQGGGQETQYF | TGTGCCAGCAGTTTACAGGGAGGGGGCCAAGAGACCCAGTACTTC | TRBJ2-5 | TRBV27 | - | many
CSARPGTLGGYTF | TGCAGTGCCCGTCCCGGGACGCTCGGGGGCTACACCTTC | TRBJ1-2 | TRBV20-1 | - | few
CASSSSWGNEQFF | TGTGCCAGCAGCTCGTCCTGGGGCAATGAGCAGTTCTTC | TRBJ2-1 | TRBV7-2 | - | many
CASSLGTVGYEQYF | TGTGCCAGCAGCCTAGGGACAGTAGGCTACGAGCAGTACTTC | TRBJ2-7 | TRBV5-6 | TRBD1 | many
CASSQGAWDYPDF | TGCGCCAGCAGCCAAGGGGCCTGGGACTACCCCGACTTC | TRBJ2-5 | TRBV7-9 | TRBD2 | -
CASSLPLSGSNYGYTF | TGTGCCAGCAGCTTACCCCTAAGCGGCTCTAACTATGGCTACACCTTC | TRBJ1-2 | TRBV7-2 | - | many
CASSPNPGTGGGYGYTF | TGTGCCAGCAGCCCAAACCCCGGGACAGGGGGCGGCTATGGCTACACCTTC | TRBJ1-2 | TRBV7-9 | TRBD1 | few
CSLAGPGGNEQFF | TGCAGTCTAGCGGGGCCGGGTGGGAATGAGCAGTTCTTC | TRBJ2-1 | TRBV20-1 | TRBD2 | -
CASRWEQGTGELFF | TGTGCCAGCAGGTGGGAGCAGGGTACCGGGGAGCTGTTTTTT | TRBJ2-2 | TRBV7-2 | - | -
CASSTSGTGVVQPQHF | TGTGCCAGCAGTACCTCCGGGACAGGGGTAGTTCAGCCCCAGCATTTT | TRBJ1-5 | TRBV6-1 | TRBD1 | -
CASSGGTGSGYTF | TGTGCCAGCAGTGGCGGGACGGGGAGCGGCTACACCTTC | TRBJ1-2 | TRBV2 | - | -
CAIRNAGTSGLSNEQFF | TGTGCCATCCGAAATGCCGGGACTAGCGGGTTGTCCAATGAGCAGTTCTTC | TRBJ2-1 | TRBV10-3 | TRBD2 | -
CASSQGPGGEQPQHF | TGTGCCAGCAGCCAAGGTCCAGGGGGCGAACAGCCCCAGCATTTT | TRBJ1-5 | TRBV3-1 | TRBD1 | many
CASSHTRQGANSPLHF | TGCGCCAGCAGCCATACTAGACAGGGGGCTAATTCACCCCTCCACTTT | TRBJ1-6 | TRBV4-3 | TRBD1 | few
CASSPMGLGTDTQYF | TGTGCCAGCAGTCCCATGGGGCTGGGCACAGATACGCAGTATTTT | TRBJ2-3 | TRBV12-3/TRBV12-4 | - | many
CASSQDSGSHGDTQYF | TGCGCCAGCAGCCAAGATAGCGGGAGTCATGGGGATACGCAGTATTTT | TRBJ2-3 | TRBV4-3 | TRBD2 | many
CASLFSGGAQEQFF | TGTGCCAGCCTCTTCTCCGGGGGGGCCCAAGAGCAGTTCTTC | TRBJ2-1 | TRBV2 | TRBD2 | -
CASSLAGRVRTHPDGELFF | TGCGCCAGCAGCTTGGCGGGGCGGGTCAGGACCCACCCCGACGGGGAGCTGTTTTTT | TRBJ2-2 | TRBV5-1 | - | -
CASRTDRIDGYTF | TGTGCCAGCAGAACCGACAGGATCGATGGCTACACCTTC | TRBJ1-2 | TRBV27 | - | many